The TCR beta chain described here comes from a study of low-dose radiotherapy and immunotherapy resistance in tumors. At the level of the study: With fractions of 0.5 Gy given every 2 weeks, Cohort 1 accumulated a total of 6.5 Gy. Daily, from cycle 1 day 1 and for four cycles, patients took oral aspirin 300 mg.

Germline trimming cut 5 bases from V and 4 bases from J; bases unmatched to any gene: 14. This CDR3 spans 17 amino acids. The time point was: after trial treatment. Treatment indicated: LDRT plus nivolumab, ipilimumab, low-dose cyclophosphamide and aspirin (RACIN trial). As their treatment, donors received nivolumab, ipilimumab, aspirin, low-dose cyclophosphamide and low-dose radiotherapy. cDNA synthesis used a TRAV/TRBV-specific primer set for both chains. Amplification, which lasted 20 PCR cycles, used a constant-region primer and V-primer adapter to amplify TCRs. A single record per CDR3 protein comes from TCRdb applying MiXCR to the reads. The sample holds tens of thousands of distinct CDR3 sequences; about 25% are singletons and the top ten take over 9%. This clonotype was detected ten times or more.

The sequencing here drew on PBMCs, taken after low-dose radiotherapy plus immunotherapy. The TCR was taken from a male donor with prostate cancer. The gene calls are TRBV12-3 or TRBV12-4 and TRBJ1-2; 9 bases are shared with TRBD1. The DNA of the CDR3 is TGTGCCAGCAGTGGGGACAGGGCCCCACTGCGTGGCTATGGCTACACCTTC. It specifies CASSGDRAPLRGYGYTF.